This T cell receptor (beta chain) was recorded in a study of cytomegalovirus exposure and HLA in healthy donors. Regarding the study as a whole: When analyzed later, a missense DCLRE1C variant was found to be linked to TCR beta V- and J-gene trimming. Most likely, a cluster of highly shared sequence variants arose as a sequencing artifact.

In its sample, this clone was seen a few times. What it binds is not known. With 60 Vbeta and 13 Jbeta primers, the PCR was carried out. The table came from immunoSEQ multiplex PCR; TCRdb's copy has only in-frame clones and leaves some out. In the table there are fewer than 200,000 clones, roughly 87% of which are singletons. Sampled while nominally healthy, donors likely had unrecorded immune exposures. What was sequenced was PBMCs. The source of this sequence is a boy between 2 and 10 years old in good health and CMV-seronegative.

The CDR3: CASSSRETEAFF. The CDR3 DNA is TGTGCCAGCAGTTCCAGGGAAACTGAAGCTTTCTTT. The gene calls are TRBV28 and TRBJ1-1; D perhaps matches TRBD1 (5 bases). Per the germline V gene, CDR1 is MDHEN and CDR2 is SYDVKM. V was trimmed by 4 bases and J by 5 bases, leaving 8 bases between them. The CDR3 is made up of 12 amino acids.